The clone carrying this TCR beta chain has a count of ten or more. Antigen: not known. This record comes from a study of neurological immune-mediated disorders. Findings and caveats of the study: Among 34 multiple sclerosis patients, phylogenetic grouping put the repertoires of 18 into a single related-CDR3 cluster, a possible signature.

TCRdb reanalysed the 5' RACE reads using MiXCR and keeps one entry per CDR3 protein. The table has 81,000 or so distinct CDR3 sequences, roughly 4.7% seen once; the top ten hold 2% to 2.5%. The CDR3 has 14 amino acids. From germline, CDR1 is DFQATT and CDR2 SNEGSKA (reference sequence). The V end lost 1 base, the J end lost 4 bases, and 11 bases lay between the germline ends. The source material was PBMCs. This TCR derives from a woman aged 30 to 39 with multiple sclerosis. The V and J genes are TRBV20-1 and TRBJ2-1; D not resolved. The CDR3 loop reads CSARVPPSYNEQFF. Written as DNA, the CDR3 is TGCAGTGCTAGAGTTCCTCCGTCTTACAATGAGCAGTTCTTC.